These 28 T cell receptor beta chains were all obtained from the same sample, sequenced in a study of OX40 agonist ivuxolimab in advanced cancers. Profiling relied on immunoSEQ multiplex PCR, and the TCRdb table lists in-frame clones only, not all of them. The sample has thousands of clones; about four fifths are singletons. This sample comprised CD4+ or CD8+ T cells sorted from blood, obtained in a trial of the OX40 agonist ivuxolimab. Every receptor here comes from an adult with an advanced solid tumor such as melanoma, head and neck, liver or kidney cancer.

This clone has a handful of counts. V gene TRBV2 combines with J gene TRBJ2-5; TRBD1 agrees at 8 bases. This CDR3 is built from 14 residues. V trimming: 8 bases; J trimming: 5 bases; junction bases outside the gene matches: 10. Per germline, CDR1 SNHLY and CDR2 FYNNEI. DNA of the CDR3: TGTGCCAGCCCCTCGGGGCAGGGGGCTGAGACCCAGTACTTC. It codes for CASPSGQGAETQYF. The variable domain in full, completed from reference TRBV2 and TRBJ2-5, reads EPEVTQTPSHQVTQMGQEVILRCVPISNHLYFYWYRQILGQKVEFLVSFYNNEISEKSEIFDDQFSVERPDGSNFTLKIRSTKLEDSAMYFCASPSGQGAETQYFGPGTRLLVL.

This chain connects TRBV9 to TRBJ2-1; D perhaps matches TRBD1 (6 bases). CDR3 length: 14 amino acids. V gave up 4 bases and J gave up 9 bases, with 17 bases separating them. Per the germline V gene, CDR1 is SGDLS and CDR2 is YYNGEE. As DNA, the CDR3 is TGTGCCAGCAGCCTGGGGGCCGGAACACTTGAGCAGTTCTTC. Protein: CASSLGAGTLEQFF.

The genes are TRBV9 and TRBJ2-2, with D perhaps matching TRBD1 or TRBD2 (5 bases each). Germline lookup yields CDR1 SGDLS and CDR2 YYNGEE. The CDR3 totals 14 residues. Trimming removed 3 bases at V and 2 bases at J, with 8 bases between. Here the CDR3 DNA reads TGTGCCAGCAGCGCGGGACCAAACACCGGGGAGCTGTTTTTT. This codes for CASSAGPNTGELFF.

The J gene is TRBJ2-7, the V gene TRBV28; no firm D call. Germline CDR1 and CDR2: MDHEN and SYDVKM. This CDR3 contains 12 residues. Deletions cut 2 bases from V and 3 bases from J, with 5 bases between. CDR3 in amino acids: CASSLRVYEQYF. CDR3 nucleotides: TGTGCCAGCAGTTTACGAGTCTACGAGCAGTACTTC.

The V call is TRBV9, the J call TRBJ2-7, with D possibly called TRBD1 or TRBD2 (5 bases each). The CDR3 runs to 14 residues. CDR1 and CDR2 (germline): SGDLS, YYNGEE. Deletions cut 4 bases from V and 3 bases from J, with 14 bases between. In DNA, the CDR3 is TGTGCCAGCAGCCCCGGGACGGTATACTACGAGCAGTACTTC. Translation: CASSPGTVYYEQYF.

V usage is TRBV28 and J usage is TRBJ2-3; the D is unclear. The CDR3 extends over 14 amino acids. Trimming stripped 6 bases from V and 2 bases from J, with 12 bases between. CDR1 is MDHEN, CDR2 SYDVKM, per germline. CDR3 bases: TGTGCCAGCAGCCCCCAAGCCGCCACAGATACGCAGTATTTT. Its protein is CASSPQAATDTQYF.

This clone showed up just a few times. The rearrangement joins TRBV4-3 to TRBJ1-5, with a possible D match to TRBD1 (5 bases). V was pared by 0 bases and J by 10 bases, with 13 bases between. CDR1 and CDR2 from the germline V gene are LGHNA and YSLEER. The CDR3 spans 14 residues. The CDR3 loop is CASSQDWSTGPQHF. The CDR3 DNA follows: TGCGCCAGCAGCCAAGATTGGAGTACAGGACCCCAGCATTTT.

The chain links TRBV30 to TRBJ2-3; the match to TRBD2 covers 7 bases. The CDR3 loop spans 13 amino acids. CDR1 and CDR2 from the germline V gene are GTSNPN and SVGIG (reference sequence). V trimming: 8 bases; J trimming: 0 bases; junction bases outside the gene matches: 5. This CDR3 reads CALGGVSTDTQYF. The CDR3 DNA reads TGTGCCCTGGGAGGGGTGAGCACAGATACGCAGTATTTT.

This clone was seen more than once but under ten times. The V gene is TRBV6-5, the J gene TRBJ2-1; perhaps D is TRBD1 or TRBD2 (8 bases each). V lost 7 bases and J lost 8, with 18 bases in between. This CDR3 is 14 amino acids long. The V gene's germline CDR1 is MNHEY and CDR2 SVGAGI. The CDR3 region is CASTGGDRRHEQFF. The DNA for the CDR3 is TGTGCCAGCACCGGGGGGGACAGGCGACATGAGCAGTTCTTC.

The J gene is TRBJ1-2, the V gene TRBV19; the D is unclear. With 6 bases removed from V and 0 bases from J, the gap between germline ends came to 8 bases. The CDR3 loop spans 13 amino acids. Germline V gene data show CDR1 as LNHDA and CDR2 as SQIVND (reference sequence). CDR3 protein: CASSGHSNYGYTF. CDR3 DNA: TGTGCCAGTAGCGGCCATTCTAACTATGGCTACACCTTC.

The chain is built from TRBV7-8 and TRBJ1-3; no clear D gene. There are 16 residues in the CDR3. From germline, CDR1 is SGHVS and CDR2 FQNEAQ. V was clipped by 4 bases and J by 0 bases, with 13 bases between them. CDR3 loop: CASSSPRLGSGNTIYF. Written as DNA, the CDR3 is TGTGCCAGCAGCTCGCCTAGGCTGGGCTCTGGAAACACCATATATTTT.

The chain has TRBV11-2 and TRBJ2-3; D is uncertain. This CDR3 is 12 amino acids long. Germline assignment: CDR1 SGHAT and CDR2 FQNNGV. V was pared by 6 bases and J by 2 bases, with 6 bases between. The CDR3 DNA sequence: TGTGCCAGCAGGGATAACACAGATACGCAGTATTTT. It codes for CASRDNTDTQYF. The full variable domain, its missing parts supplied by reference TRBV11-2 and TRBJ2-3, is EAGVAQSPRYKIIEKRQSVAFWCNPISGHATLYWYQQILGQGPKLLIQFQNNGVVDDSQLPKDRFSAERLKGVDSTLKIQPAKLEDSAVYLCASRDNTDTQYFGPGTRLTVL.

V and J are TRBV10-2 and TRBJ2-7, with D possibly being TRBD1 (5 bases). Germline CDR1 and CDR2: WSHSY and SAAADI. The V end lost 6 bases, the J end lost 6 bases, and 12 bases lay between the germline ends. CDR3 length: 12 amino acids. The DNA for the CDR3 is TGCGCCAGCAGGGACACATCGGGCGAGCAGTACTTC. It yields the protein CASRDTSGEQYF.

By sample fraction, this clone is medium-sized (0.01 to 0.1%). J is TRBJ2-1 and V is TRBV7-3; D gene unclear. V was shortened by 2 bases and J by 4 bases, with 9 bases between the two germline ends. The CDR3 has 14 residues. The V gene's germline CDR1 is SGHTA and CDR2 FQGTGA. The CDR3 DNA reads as TGTGCCAGCAGCTTAGACGTCAGATACAATGAGCAGTTCTTC. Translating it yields CASSLDVRYNEQFF. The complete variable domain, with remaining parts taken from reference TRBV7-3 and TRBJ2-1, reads GAGVSQTPSNKVTEKGKYVELRCDPISGHTALYWYRQSLGQGPEFLIYFQGTGAADDSGLPNDRFFAVRPEGSVSTLKIQRTERGDSAVYLCASSLDVRYNEQFFGPGTRLTVL.

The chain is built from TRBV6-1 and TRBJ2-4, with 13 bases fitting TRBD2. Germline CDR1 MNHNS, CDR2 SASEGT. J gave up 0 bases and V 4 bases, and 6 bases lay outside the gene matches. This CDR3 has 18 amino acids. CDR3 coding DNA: TGTGCCAGCAGTGGAAGACTAGCGGGAGGAGGAGCCAAAAACATTCAGTACTTC. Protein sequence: CASSGRLAGGGAKNIQYF.

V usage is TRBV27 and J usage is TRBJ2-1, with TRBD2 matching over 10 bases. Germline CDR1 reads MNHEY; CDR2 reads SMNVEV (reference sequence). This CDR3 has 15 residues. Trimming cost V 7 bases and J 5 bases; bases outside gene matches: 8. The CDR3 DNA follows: TGTGCCAGCACCTTGGGTCTAGCGGGGGACAATGAGCAGTTCTTC. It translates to CASTLGLAGDNEQFF.

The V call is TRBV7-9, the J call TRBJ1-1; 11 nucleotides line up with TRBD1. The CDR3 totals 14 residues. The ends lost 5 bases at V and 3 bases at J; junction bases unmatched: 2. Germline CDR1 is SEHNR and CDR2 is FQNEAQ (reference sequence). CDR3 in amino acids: CASSVGQGDTEAFF. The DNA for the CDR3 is TGTGCCAGCAGCGTGGGACAGGGGGACACTGAAGCTTTCTTT. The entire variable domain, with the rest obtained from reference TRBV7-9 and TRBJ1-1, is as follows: DTGVSQNPRHKITKRGQNVTFRCDPISEHNRLYWYRQTLGQGPEFLTYFQNEAQLEKSRLLSDRFSAERPKGSFSTLEIQRTEQGDSAMYLCASSVGQGDTEAFFGQGTRLTVV.

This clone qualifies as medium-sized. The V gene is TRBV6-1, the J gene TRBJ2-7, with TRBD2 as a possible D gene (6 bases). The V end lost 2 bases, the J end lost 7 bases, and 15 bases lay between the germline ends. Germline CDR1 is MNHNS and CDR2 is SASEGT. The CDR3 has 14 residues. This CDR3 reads CASSERRESGEQYF. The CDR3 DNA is TGTGCCAGCAGTGAAAGAAGGGAGAGCGGGGAGCAGTACTTC.

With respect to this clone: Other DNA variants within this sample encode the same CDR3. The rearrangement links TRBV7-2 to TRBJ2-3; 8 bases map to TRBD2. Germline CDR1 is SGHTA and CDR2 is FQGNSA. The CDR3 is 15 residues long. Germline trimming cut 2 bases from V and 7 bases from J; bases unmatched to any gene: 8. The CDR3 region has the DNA TGTGCCAGCAGCTTACGGGGGGGGGCGGGGCATACGCAGTATTTT. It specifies CASSLRGGAGHTQYF. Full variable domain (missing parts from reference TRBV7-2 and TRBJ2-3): GAGVSQSPSNKVTEKGKDVELRCDPISGHTALYWYRQSLGQGLEFLIYFQGNSAPDKSGLPSDRFSAERTGGSVSTLTIQRTQQEDSAVYLCASSLRGGAGHTQYFGPGTRLTVL.

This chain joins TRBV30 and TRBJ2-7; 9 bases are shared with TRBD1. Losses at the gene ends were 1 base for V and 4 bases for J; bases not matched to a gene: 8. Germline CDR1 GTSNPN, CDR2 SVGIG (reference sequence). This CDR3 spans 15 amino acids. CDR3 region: CAWSADRGNRYEQYF. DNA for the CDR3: TGTGCCTGGAGTGCCGACAGGGGGAATAGGTACGAGCAGTACTTC.

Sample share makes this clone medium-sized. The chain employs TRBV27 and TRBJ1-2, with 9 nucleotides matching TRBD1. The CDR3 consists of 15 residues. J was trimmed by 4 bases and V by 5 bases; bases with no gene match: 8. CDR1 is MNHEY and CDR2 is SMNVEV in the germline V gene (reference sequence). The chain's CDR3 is CASSRGTGSGYGYTF. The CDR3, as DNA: TGTGCCAGCAGTCGAGGGACAGGGAGTGGCTATGGCTACACCTTC.

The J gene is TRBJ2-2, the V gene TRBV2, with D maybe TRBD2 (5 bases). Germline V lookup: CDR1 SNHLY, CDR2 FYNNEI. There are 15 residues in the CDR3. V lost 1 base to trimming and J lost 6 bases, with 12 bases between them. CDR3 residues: CASSEGAVAPGELFF. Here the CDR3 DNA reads TGTGCCAGCAGTGAAGGGGCGGTAGCGCCCGGGGAGCTGTTTTTT.

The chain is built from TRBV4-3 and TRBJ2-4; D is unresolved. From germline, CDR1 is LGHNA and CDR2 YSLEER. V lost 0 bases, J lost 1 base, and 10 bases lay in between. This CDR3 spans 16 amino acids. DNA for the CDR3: TGCGCCAGCAGCCAAGAATTCACCTTGGCCAAAAACATTCAGTACTTC. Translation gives CASSQEFTLAKNIQYF.

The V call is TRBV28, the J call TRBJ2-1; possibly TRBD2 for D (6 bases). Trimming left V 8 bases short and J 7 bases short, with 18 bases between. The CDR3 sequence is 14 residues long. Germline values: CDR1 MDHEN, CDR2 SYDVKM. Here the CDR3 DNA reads TGTGCCAGCGCGGGGCGGCTAGATAGAAATGAGCAGTTCTTC. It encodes CASAGRLDRNEQFF.

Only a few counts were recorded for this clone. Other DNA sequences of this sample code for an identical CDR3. For the CDR3, the DNA is TGTGCCAGCAGCGCCAGGGTGTACACCGGGGAGCTGTTTTTT. Translating gives CASSARVYTGELFF. The chain has TRBV9 and TRBJ2-2, with D possibly TRBD1 on 5 matching bases. V gave up 3 bases and J gave up 3 bases, with 9 bases separating them. The CDR3 runs 14 residues. Germline-derived CDR1 and CDR2 are SGDLS and YYNGEE.

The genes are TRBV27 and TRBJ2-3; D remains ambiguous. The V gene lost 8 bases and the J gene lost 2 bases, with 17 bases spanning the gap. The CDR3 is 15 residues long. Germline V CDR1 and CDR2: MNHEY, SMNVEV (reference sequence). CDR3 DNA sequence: TGTGCCAGCGGCGAAACGAGACACCTCACAGATACGCAGTATTTT. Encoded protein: CASGETRHLTDTQYF.

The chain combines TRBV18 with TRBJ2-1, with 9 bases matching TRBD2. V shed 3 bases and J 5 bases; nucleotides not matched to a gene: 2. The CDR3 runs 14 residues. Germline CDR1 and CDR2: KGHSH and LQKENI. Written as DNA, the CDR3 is TGTGCCAGCTCACCGGCTAGCGGGGACAATGAGCAGTTCTTC. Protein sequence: CASSPASGDNEQFF.

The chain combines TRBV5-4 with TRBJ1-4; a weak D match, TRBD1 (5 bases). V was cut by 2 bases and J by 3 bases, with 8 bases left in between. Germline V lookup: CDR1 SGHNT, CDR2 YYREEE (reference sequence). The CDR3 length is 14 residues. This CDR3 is CASSFRDSNEKLFF. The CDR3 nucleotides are TGTGCCAGCAGCTTCCGGGACTCTAATGAAAAACTGTTTTTT.